Presented here are 14 T cell receptor beta chains from one specimen sequenced in a study of blood T cell repertoires in COVID-19. Clones were read by immunoSEQ multiplex PCR, and TCRdb kept only the in-frame ones, dropping some. The data hold about 440,000 clones, with approximately 88% observed a single time. Sequencing input: peripheral blood. The receptors here all came from a woman aged 50 to 60 with COVID-19, enrolled during active disease.

The rearrangement uses TRBV5-4 and TRBJ2-5; 11 bases align to TRBD2. The CDR3 length is 16 residues. CDR1 is SGHNT, CDR2 YYREEE, per germline (reference sequence). The V and J ends lost 4 bases and 1 base, in that order; junction bases with no gene match: 6. The CDR3 region is CASSQTSGGVQETQYF. CDR3 DNA: TGTGCCAGCAGCCAAACTAGCGGGGGTGTCCAAGAGACCCAGTACTTC.

The chain is built from TRBV29-1 and TRBJ2-3, with D possibly matching TRBD2 (6 bases). This CDR3 contains 13 residues. The V and J ends lost 5 bases and 2 bases respectively, with 11 bases between them. CDR1 and CDR2 from the germline V gene are SQVTM and ANQGSEA. The CDR3 coding sequence is TGCAGCGTTATGACTAGGTTCACAGATACGCAGTATTTT. Translating it yields CSVMTRFTDTQYF.

The CDR3 bases are TGTGCCATCAGTGTAGAGGACAGGGCTCAAGAGACCCAGTACTTC. Its protein is CAISVEDRAQETQYF. J is TRBJ2-5 and V is TRBV10-3, with 8 bases fitting TRBD1. The CDR3 extends over 15 amino acids. Germline CDR1 and CDR2: ENHRY and SYGVKD. Germline trimming cut 4 bases from V and 2 bases from J; bases unmatched to any gene: 6.

About this clone itself: Distinct nucleotide sequences in the sample also encode this CDR3. The genes are TRBV19 and TRBJ1-1; 9 bases map to TRBD1. This CDR3 spans 15 amino acids. V gave up 2 bases and J gave up 1 base; unmatched junction bases: 2. Per the germline V gene, CDR1 is LNHDA and CDR2 is SQIVND (reference sequence). CDR3 protein: CASSIWGQGNTEAFF. For the CDR3, the DNA is TGTGCCAGTAGTATATGGGGACAGGGGAACACTGAAGCTTTCTTT.

The V gene is TRBV4-1, the J gene TRBJ2-5; TRBD1 matches at 8 bases. V was pared by 4 bases and J by 2 bases, with 6 bases of the junction left unmatched. This CDR3 contains 15 residues. CDR1 and CDR2 from the germline V gene are MGHRA and YSYEKL. For the CDR3, the DNA is TGCGCCAGCAGCCTTCTCTACAGGGGGCAAGAGACCCAGTACTTC. Its translation: CASSLLYRGQETQYF.

The chain joins TRBV5-1 to TRBJ2-6; 8 bases align to TRBD1. The CDR3 sequence is 16 residues long. Germline V gene lookup returns CDR1 SGHRS and CDR2 YFSETQ. With 4 bases clipped from V and 2 bases from J, the junction kept 5 bases outside the gene matches. CDR3 region: CASSPQGAPGANVLTF. The CDR3, as DNA: TGCGCCAGCAGCCCTCAGGGGGCGCCTGGGGCCAACGTCCTGACTTTC.

V usage is TRBV7-9 and J usage is TRBJ2-7; 7 nucleotides match TRBD1. Trimming took 5 bases from V and 1 from J; bases not matched to a gene: 14. CDR1 is SEHNR, CDR2 FQNEAQ, per germline (reference sequence). This CDR3 has 17 amino acids. CDR3 in DNA: TGTGCCAGCAGCCCCTACACCCGGGACAGTATGTCCTACGAGCAGTACTTC. Residues: CASSPYTRDSMSYEQYF.

This chain links TRBV2 with TRBJ2-7; a possible D gene is TRBD1 (5 bases). The CDR3 has 15 residues. V was trimmed by 10 bases and J by 4 bases, leaving 23 bases between them. CDR1 is SNHLY and CDR2 is FYNNEI in the germline V gene. The CDR3 DNA sequence: TGTGCCACCGCCCCCAGTGCCTTCAGGGTATACGAGCAGTACTTC. Residues: CATAPSAFRVYEQYF.

V usage is TRBV7-3 and J usage is TRBJ2-7; 8 positions match TRBD2. This CDR3 is built from 17 residues. The V segment lost 1 base and the J segment 3 bases; nucleotides outside the gene matches: 11. CDR1 and CDR2 (germline): SGHTA, FQGTGA. CDR3 bases: TGTGCCAGCAGCTTAATTACGCCCTTCCGGGGGGGCTACGAGCAGTACTTC. It is translated as CASSLITPFRGGYEQYF.

CDR3 sequence reads: CASSLTPGQVNTEAFF. The CDR3 bases are TGTGCCAGCAGCTTAACCCCGGGACAGGTGAACACTGAAGCTTTCTTT. The rearrangement uses TRBV7-9 and TRBJ1-1; TRBD1 aligns across 8 bases. The CDR3 totals 16 residues. The V and J ends lost 2 bases and 0 bases, in that order; junction bases with no gene match: 5. The germline V gene encodes CDR1 SEHNR and CDR2 FQNEAQ (reference sequence).

This chain connects TRBV2 to TRBJ2-5, with 9 bases identical to TRBD1. J gave up 5 bases and V 0 bases, and 4 bases lay outside the gene matches. The CDR3 covers 15 residues. CDR1 SNHLY and CDR2 FYNNEI come from the germline V gene. The CDR3 region is CASSEAGTGLETQYF. The CDR3 DNA sequence: TGTGCCAGCAGTGAAGCCGGGACAGGGTTGGAGACCCAGTACTTC.

As for this clone: The same CDR3 is also encoded by other DNA sequences in this sample. The chain has TRBV9 and TRBJ1-5; 7 positions agree with TRBD1. The ends lost 4 bases at V and 10 bases at J; junction bases unmatched: 11. This CDR3 has 14 amino acids. Germline CDR1 is SGDLS and CDR2 is YYNGEE. The CDR3 reads CASSKTGAVQPQHF. For the CDR3, the DNA is TGTGCCAGCAGCAAAACAGGGGCCGTGCAACCCCAGCATTTT. The full variable domain, rest sourced from reference TRBV9 and TRBJ1-5, is DSGVTQTPKHLITATGQRVTLRCSPRSGDLSVYWYQQSLDQGLQFLIQYYNGEERAKGNILERFSAQQFPDLHSELNLSSLELGDSALYFCASSKTGAVQPQHFGDGTRLSIL.

The chain combines TRBV5-1 with TRBJ1-1; possibly TRBD1 for D (6 bases). CDR3 length: 15 amino acids. Germline CDR1 is SGHRS and CDR2 is YFSETQ. The germline V and J ends were trimmed by 4 bases and 6 bases, with 19 bases remaining between them. CDR3 region: CASSPTGQTGAEAFF. The CDR3 bases are TGCGCCAGCAGCCCGACAGGCCAAACGGGCGCTGAAGCTTTCTTT.

V and J are TRBV6-5 and TRBJ2-7; D is undetermined. V was shortened by 5 bases and J by 7 bases, with 12 bases between the two germline ends. The CDR3 is 12 amino acids. Germline V gene lookup returns CDR1 MNHEY and CDR2 SVGAGI. For the CDR3, the DNA is TGTGCCAGCAGTCGCGGAAATAGTGAGCAGTACTTC. This codes for CASSRGNSEQYF.